These 26 T cell receptor beta chains were sequenced from one sample in a study of spatial heterogeneity in lung cancer. TCRdb re-called the 5' RACE reads through MiXCR, storing one row per CDR3 protein. The profile shows fewer than 20,000 distinct CDR3 sequences, around 21% of them singletons. The time point was: sample taken at primary tumor resection. Whole RNA, which was extracted from tumor, nontumor lung tissue or frozen PBMC, was sequenced without any cell sorting. The sample in question was PBMCs, obtained at surgery. The receptors here all came from a female donor with early-stage non-small cell lung cancer.

This clonotype was counted ten times or more. The chain combines TRBV28 with TRBJ1-2, with TRBD1 matching 7 bases. The CDR3 length is 14 residues. V shed 6 bases, J shed 8 bases, and the junction held 12 bases outside the gene matches. Germline CDR1 MDHEN, CDR2 SYDVKM. DNA for the CDR3: TGTGCCAGCAGCACTATTCCAGGGGGGAGCGGCTACACCTTC. This sequence encodes CASSTIPGGSGYTF.

The chain recombines TRBV2 with TRBJ2-7, with D uncertain. From germline, CDR1 is SNHLY and CDR2 FYNNEI. This CDR3 contains 12 residues. V lost 3 bases and J lost 7, with 10 bases in between. CDR3 loop: CASSDVGTEQYF. In DNA, the CDR3 is TGTGCCAGCAGTGATGTAGGAACGGAGCAGTACTTC.

This clonotype was detected a few times. The genes are TRBV29-1 and TRBJ2-7, with 10 bases identical to TRBD2. Trimming cost V 6 bases and J 3 bases; bases outside gene matches: 14. Germline loops: CDR1 SQVTM, CDR2 ANQGSEA. The CDR3 contains 16 residues. The CDR3 DNA follows: TGCAGCGTGGCCCCCCCGACTAGCGGGTTAGACTACGAGCAGTACTTC. The encoded protein is CSVAPPTSGLDYEQYF.

In its sample, this clonotype was seen many times. V is TRBV20-1 and J is TRBJ2-7; 12 bases line up with TRBD1. The CDR3 is made up of 15 amino acids. Germline assignment: CDR1 DFQATT and CDR2 SNEGSKA (reference sequence). V lost 2 bases to trimming and J lost 5 bases; unmatched junction nucleotides: 7. For the CDR3, the DNA is TGCAGTGCTAGACGCCCCGGGACAGGGGGCGACGAGCAGTACTTC. Translating gives CSARRPGTGGDEQYF.

This clonotype was counted at least ten times. The chain's CDR3 is CASSQSSSYEQYF. The CDR3 DNA follows: TGCGCCAGCAGCCAATCTTCCTCCTACGAGCAGTACTTC. This sequence joins TRBV4-3 and TRBJ2-7; D uncertain. V shed 2 bases and J shed 0 bases, with 5 bases lying between them. The germline gives CDR1 LGHNA, CDR2 YSLEER. CDR3 length equals 13 residues.

The chain carries TRBV27 and TRBJ1-5, with D unclear. V shed 5 bases and J shed 3 bases, with 14 bases lying between them. CDR1 MNHEY and CDR2 SMNVEV come from the germline V gene (reference sequence). This CDR3 contains 15 residues. CDR3 nucleotides: TGTGCCAGCAGTCCTGTCGGGCGTCTCAATCAGCCCCAGCATTTT. This gives the protein CASSPVGRLNQPQHF.

The rearrangement uses TRBV12-3 or TRBV12-4 and TRBJ2-1; D is possibly TRBD1 or TRBD2 (5 bases each). The length of the CDR3 is 16 residues. Trimming took 0 bases from V and 6 from J, leaving 15 bases between them. CDR3 sequence reads: CASSLAGASRANEQFF. The CDR3 bases are TGTGCCAGCAGTTTAGCTGGGGCTAGCAGGGCCAATGAGCAGTTCTTC.

This clonotype has ten or more counts. The chain is built from TRBV4-1 and TRBJ2-3, with D perhaps matching TRBD1 (6 bases). The CDR3 is 14 residues long. Trimming removed 4 bases from V and 2 bases from J, with 10 bases in between. The germline V gene encodes CDR1 MGHRA and CDR2 YSYEKL. CDR3 DNA: TGCGCCAGCAGCCCGGGACACAACACAGATACGCAGTATTTT. Residues: CASSPGHNTDTQYF.

This clonotype was found many times. The rearrangement links TRBV28 to TRBJ2-7, with D hard to call. Looked up from germline, CDR1 is MDHEN and CDR2 is SYDVKM. V was clipped by 2 bases and J by 5 bases, with 7 bases between them. The length of the CDR3 is 12 residues. As DNA, the CDR3 is TGTGCCAGCAGTTTACTCAGGAACGAGCAGTACTTC. Its translation is CASSLLRNEQYF. The full variable domain, rest sourced from reference TRBV28 and TRBJ2-7, is DVKVTQSSRYLVKRTGEKVFLECVQDMDHENMFWYRQDPGLGLRLIYFSYDVKMKEKGDIPEGYSVSREKKERFSLILESASTNQTSMYLCASSLLRNEQYFGPGTRLTVT.

The table lists this clonotype with many counts. The V call is TRBV7-2, the J call TRBJ1-6, with D uncertain. The germline V and J ends were trimmed by 1 base and 7 bases, with 5 bases remaining between them. The V gene's germline CDR1 is SGHTA and CDR2 FQGNSA. The CDR3 has 13 amino acids. As DNA, the CDR3 is TGTGCCAGCAGCTTAGGGGGAAATTCACCCCTCCACTTT. The encoded protein is CASSLGGNSPLHF.

There are many counts of this clonotype. V and J are TRBV7-2 and TRBJ2-7; 8 nucleotides align to TRBD2. The CDR3 contains 16 residues. CDR1 and CDR2 (germline): SGHTA, FQGNSA. V shed 3 bases and J 4 bases; nucleotides not matched to a gene: 11. This CDR3 reads CASSFRGGLASYEQYF. CDR3 bases: TGTGCCAGCAGCTTTCGTGGAGGACTAGCATCTTACGAGCAGTACTTC. Complete variable domain (other parts from reference TRBV7-2 and TRBJ2-7): GAGVSQSPSNKVTEKGKDVELRCDPISGHTALYWYRQSLGQGLEFLIYFQGNSAPDKSGLPSDRFSAERTGGSVSTLTIQRTQQEDSAVYLCASSFRGGLASYEQYFGPGTRLTVT.

This sequence joins TRBV11-2 and TRBJ1-1; D call uncertain. This CDR3 comprises 17 residues. The germline CDR1 and CDR2 sequences are SGHAT and FQNNGV. V gave up 5 bases and J gave up 1 base, with 20 bases separating them. CDR3 nucleotide sequence: TGTGCCAGCAGCCCCCAGACTCCAGGCCCGACGAACACTGAAGCTTTCTTT. It encodes CASSPQTPGPTNTEAFF.

This sequence joins TRBV18 and TRBJ2-3; either TRBD1 or TRBD2 may fit D (5 bases each). CDR1 is KGHSH, CDR2 LQKENI, per germline. The CDR3 is 14 residues long. Trimming cost V 7 bases and J 3 bases, with 14 bases left between them. This CDR3 reads CASLLQGETDTQYF. The CDR3 coding sequence is TGTGCCAGCTTACTCCAGGGAGAAACAGATACGCAGTATTTT.

There are many counts of this clonotype. The chain has TRBV28 and TRBJ2-1; the match to TRBD2 covers 12 bases. With V trimmed by 3 bases and J by 12 bases, 9 bases remained unmatched. CDR3 size: 15 residues. In germline, CDR1 is MDHEN, CDR2 SYDVKM. CDR3 nucleotide sequence: TGTGCCAGCAGTTTGCAGCTAGCGGGAGGGCCGGGGCAGTTCTTC. Amino acid sequence: CASSLQLAGGPGQFF.

This clonotype was detected once. This chain links TRBV6-2 or TRBV6-3 with TRBJ1-5, with 9 bases identical to TRBD1. The V gene end was trimmed by 2 bases and the J gene end by 3 bases; junction bases not matched to a gene: 8. The CDR3 has 17 residues. The germline V gene encodes CDR1 MNHEY and CDR2 SVGEGT. The CDR3 spells CASSYLQGQGYNQPQHF. In DNA form, the CDR3 reads TGTGCCAGCAGTTACCTCCAGGGACAGGGCTACAATCAGCCCCAGCATTTT.

This clonotype is medium-sized (0.01 to 0.1%) in the sample. The CDR3 is CASSQGPAKNIQYF. The CDR3 DNA is TGTGCCAGCAGTCAGGGGCCAGCCAAAAACATTCAGTACTTC. The V and J genes are TRBV6-5 and TRBJ2-4, with a tentative D call TRBD1 (6 bases). Germline V CDR1 and CDR2: MNHEY, SVGAGI. The CDR3 extends over 14 amino acids. The ends were cut back, 5 bases at V and 0 bases at J, with 8 bases in the middle.

This clonotype was recorded at least ten times. The rearrangement uses TRBV7-6 and TRBJ2-6, with TRBD2 as a possible D gene (6 bases). Between the trimmed V and J ends, which lost 5 bases and 4 bases, there was a span of 12 bases. The V gene's germline CDR1 is SGHVS and CDR2 FNYEAQ. CDR3 length: 15 residues. This CDR3 reads CASSLGTPGANVLTF. Written as DNA, the CDR3 is TGTGCCAGCAGCCTAGGGACTCCAGGGGCCAACGTCCTGACTTTC.

This clonotype occurred many times. This CDR3 is CSARDRRGNTEAFF. CDR3 coding DNA: TGCAGTGCTAGAGATCGGCGGGGTAACACTGAAGCTTTCTTT. The chain uses TRBV20-1 and TRBJ1-1, with no clear D. V dropped 0 bases and J dropped 2 bases, with 10 bases sitting between them. The CDR3 is 14 amino acids. The germline gives CDR1 DFQATT, CDR2 SNEGSKA (reference sequence).

By its share, this clonotype is medium-sized. The chain is built from TRBV7-6 and TRBJ1-5; a possible D gene is TRBD1 (5 bases). Trimming removed 3 bases from V and 5 bases from J, with 8 bases in between. This CDR3 region has 13 residues. The V gene's germline CDR1 is SGHVS and CDR2 FNYEAQ. The CDR3 loop is CASSLAGDQPQHF. CDR3 sequence (DNA): TGTGCCAGCAGCTTGGCGGGGGATCAGCCCCAGCATTTT.

This clonotype was seen at least ten times. The J gene is TRBJ2-5, the V gene TRBV9; no firm D call. Germline assignment: CDR1 SGDLS and CDR2 YYNGEE. Trimming took 7 bases from V and 6 from J, leaving 16 bases between them. The CDR3 extends over 13 amino acids. CDR3 sequence reads: CASSPEPTKTQYF. The CDR3 DNA reads TGTGCCAGCTCTCCGGAACCAACGAAGACCCAGTACTTC.

This clonotype was recorded many times. The rearrangement joins TRBV4-3 to TRBJ2-7, with D tentatively TRBD2 (5 bases). Trimming stripped 5 bases from V and 0 bases from J, with 11 bases between. Per the germline V gene, CDR1 is LGHNA and CDR2 is YSLEER. The CDR3 is 14 residues long. This CDR3 reads CASSKEDFSYEQYF. For the CDR3, the DNA is TGCGCCAGCAGCAAGGAGGACTTCTCCTACGAGCAGTACTTC.

This clonotype ranks as medium-sized. The chain combines TRBV30 with TRBJ2-5; no reliable D call. CDR1 is GTSNPN and CDR2 is SVGIG in the germline V gene (reference sequence). Trimming took 3 bases from V and 2 from J, leaving 13 bases between them. CDR3 length equals 14 residues. Written as DNA, the CDR3 is TGTGCCTGGAGCCCACATTACACTCAAGAGACCCAGTACTTC. Translated: CAWSPHYTQETQYF.

This clonotype appeared many times. The rearrangement links TRBV7-2 to TRBJ2-1; D unclear. Trimming left V 1 base short and J 4 bases short, with 5 bases between. This CDR3 region has 13 residues. Germline values: CDR1 SGHTA, CDR2 FQGNSA. The CDR3 bases are TGTGCCAGCAGCTTAGGCAGATACAATGAGCAGTTCTTC. Its translation: CASSLGRYNEQFF.

This clonotype was picked up many times. The chain recombines TRBV2 with TRBJ2-6; D is possibly TRBD2 (5 bases). This CDR3 is built from 16 residues. CDR1 and CDR2 from the germline V gene are SNHLY and FYNNEI. V gave up 2 bases and J gave up 3 bases, with 11 bases separating them. The chain's CDR3 is CASSELRVGGANVLTF. The CDR3 nucleotides read TGTGCCAGCAGTGAATTGAGGGTCGGTGGGGCCAACGTCCTGACTTTC.

In its sample, this clonotype was seen many times. V is TRBV7-9 and J is TRBJ2-5, with 10 bases fitting TRBD2. The V segment lost 5 bases and the J segment 5 bases; nucleotides outside the gene matches: 20. The germline V gene has CDR1 SEHNR and CDR2 FQNEAQ (reference sequence). This CDR3 has 19 amino acids. Here the CDR3 reads CASSLWGASGRLRRETQYF. The CDR3 DNA reads TGTGCCAGCAGCCTCTGGGGGGCTAGCGGGAGATTACGGCGGGAGACCCAGTACTTC.

This clonotype was seen only once. The rearrangement uses TRBV6-1 and TRBJ2-3; D may be TRBD1 or TRBD2 (5 bases each). CDR1 and CDR2 (germline): MNHNS, SASEGT. Trimming removed 1 base from V and 1 base from J, with 6 bases in between. There are 14 residues in the CDR3. The CDR3 nucleotides read TGTGCCAGCAGTGAAGTGGGGGGCACAGATACGCAGTATTTT. Amino acid sequence: CASSEVGGTDTQYF.